This T cell receptor beta chain was recorded in a study of OX40 agonist ivuxolimab in advanced cancers. As to this clone: What it binds is not known.

Findings and caveats of the study: The average count of expanded clones was higher among CD8+ T cells than among CD4+.

This CDR3 region has 14 residues. The J segment lost 1 base and the V segment lost 4 bases, leaving 3 bases of the junction unmatched. The germline CDR1 and CDR2 sequences are SGHTS and YDEGEE. Sequencing was performed with immunoSEQ multiplex PCR; in TCRdb, only in-frame clones are kept and a portion is missing. The data hold roughly 19,000 clones, with about four fifths observed a single time. Patients had blood sampled at baseline and again on cycle 4 day 1 and cycle 7 day 1. The material was CD4+ or CD8+ T cells sorted from blood, obtained in a trial of the OX40 agonist ivuxolimab. The TCR comes from an adult with an advanced solid tumor such as melanoma, head and neck, liver or kidney cancer. The rearrangement links TRBV5-8 to TRBJ2-7; 9 nucleotides match TRBD1. CDR3 sequence reads: CASSIGTGSYEQYF. In DNA, the CDR3 is TGTGCCAGCAGCATCGGGACAGGGTCCTACGAGCAGTACTTC.